The T cell receptor beta chain under discussion was sequenced for a study of spatial heterogeneity in lung cancer. Via MiXCR, TCRdb re-called the 5' RACE reads, giving one row per CDR3 protein. The table shows around 75,000 distinct CDR3 sequences, with 13% occurring only once. As to this clonotype: Its antigen is as yet unknown.

Study-wide points: Whereas they appeared in blood less at follow-up, ubiquitous expanded tumor TCRs appeared there more at resection.

This CDR3 has 13 amino acids. The germline gives CDR1 SQVTM, CDR2 ANQGSEA. J gave up 6 bases and V 6 bases, and 6 bases lay outside the gene matches. Time point of the sample: sample taken at primary tumor resection. From tumor, nontumor lung or frozen PBMC, whole RNA was taken unsorted for sequencing. The rearrangement uses TRBV29-1 and TRBJ1-1, with 11 bases matching TRBD1. The receptor comes from a male donor with early-stage non-small cell lung cancer. The input for sequencing was PBMCs, taken at surgery. The CDR3: CSVGPGQGAEAFF. The DNA for the CDR3 is TGCAGCGTAGGACCGGGACAGGGGGCTGAAGCTTTCTTT.